This T cell receptor beta chain is from a study of T cell repertoires in cytomegalovirus infection. Study-level background: Both CMV infection and a matching HLA type were indicated by public TCR beta signatures.

Germline CDR1 MNHEY, CDR2 SVGAGI. This CDR3 contains 13 residues. V shed 7 bases and J shed 2 bases, with 10 bases lying between them. TCRdb independently ran MiXCR on the reads; one entry per CDR3 protein. Among fewer than 550,000 distinct CDR3 sequences listed, less than 30% were seen once. As to this clonotype: Its cognate antigen is unknown.

General study results and limits: There were carriers of CMV plus the relevant HLA, and cumulative public TCR beta family frequency identified them.

The sequenced sample was PBMCs. This clonotype was sampled from a human donor in good health (CMV status not recorded). Some clones in this sample may be carry-over from other donors' samples. The chain uses TRBV6-5 and TRBJ2-3; D is ambiguous. This CDR3 reads CASIPANTDTQYF. In DNA, the CDR3 is TGTGCCAGCATACCAGCGAACACAGATACGCAGTATTTT.